The 22 T cell receptor beta chains below were found in one sample sequenced in a study of monozygotic twins with inflammatory bowel disease (dated by TCRdb to 2018 to 2020). To prepare the library, 5' RACE was applied. Sequencing used an Illumina HiSeq 2500. Reads reprocessed by TCRdb are summarized as one entry per CDR3 protein sequence, and DNA is absent. The sample table on file contains fewer than 550,000 distinct CDR3 sequences. About 2.3% of the sample is held by the ten biggest clonotypes. The sample taken for sequencing was blood. The receptors shown here come from a human donor with ulcerative colitis or Crohn's disease, or a healthy co-twin of an affected twin (not recorded which).

The chain links TRBV3-1 to TRBJ2-2; TCRdb designates TRBD2, a call that cannot be tested without DNA. The germline gives CDR1 LGHDT, CDR2 YNNKEL (reference sequence). The CDR3 contains 21 residues. CDR3 sequence: CASSHDPRLAGGPMNTGELFF.

The chain has TRBV5-1 and TRBJ2-7; TCRdb picks TRBD1, but there is no DNA to check that call. The germline CDR1 and CDR2 sequences are SGHRS and YFSETQ. The CDR3 is 15 amino acids. The CDR3 is CASSLGGRGAYEQYF. Full variable domain (remainder filled in from reference TRBV5-1 and TRBJ2-7): KAGVTQTPRYLIKTRGQQVTLSCSPISGHRSVSWYQQTPGQGLQFLFEYFSETQRNKGNFPGRFSGRQFSNSRSEMNVSTLELGDSALYLCASSLGGRGAYEQYFGPGTRLTVT.

The chain carries TRBV7-9 and TRBJ2-1; TCRdb selects TRBD1, and the lack of DNA leaves this call unchecked. CDR1 and CDR2 from the germline V gene are SEHNR and FQNEAQ (reference sequence). CDR3 size: 14 residues. CDR3 in amino acids: CASSSPLRGHEQFF.

V usage is TRBV20-1 and J usage is TRBJ2-1. Germline loops: CDR1 DFQATT, CDR2 SNEGSKA (reference sequence). The CDR3 has 12 amino acids. CDR3 region: CSASLGPNEQFF.

This rearrangement joins TRBV7-9 to TRBJ1-1; TCRdb's D call of TRBD1 is untestable without DNA. CDR3 length: 13 residues. Germline CDR1 is SEHNR and CDR2 is FQNEAQ (reference sequence). CDR3 in amino acids: CASRGDKNTEAFF.

J is TRBJ2-3 and V is TRBV29-1; TCRdb names TRBD2, which stays unverified in the absence of DNA. This CDR3 has 15 residues. Germline CDR1 and CDR2: SQVTM and ANQGSEA. The chain's CDR3 is CSVETRLAVADTQYF.

This chain joins TRBV6-1 and TRBJ2-7. Germline lookup yields CDR1 MNHNS and CDR2 SASEGT. CDR3 size: 11 residues. The CDR3 spells CASSEGAEQYF.

The rearrangement uses TRBV7-2 and TRBJ2-7. The CDR3 totals 14 residues. Germline assignment: CDR1 SGHTA and CDR2 FQGNSA. The chain's CDR3 is CASSLLNRPYEQYF.

The chain uses TRBV20-1 and TRBJ2-7; TCRdb reports TRBD1, a call that lacks DNA to check it against. Germline loops: CDR1 DFQATT, CDR2 SNEGSKA (reference sequence). The CDR3 loop spans 15 amino acids. The CDR3 here is CSARTTGQGIGEQYF.

The rearrangement joins TRBV20-1 to TRBJ1-5; as DNA is missing, the TRBD1 call by TCRdb cannot be tested. Germline values: CDR1 DFQATT, CDR2 SNEGSKA (reference sequence). The CDR3 consists of 15 residues. The CDR3 reads CSARPLDRGHQPQHF.

The V and J genes are TRBV10-2 and TRBJ2-5. The CDR3 is 14 residues long. CDR1 and CDR2 from the germline V gene are WSHSY and SAAADI. The CDR3 loop is CASSEGRHQETQYF.

The V call is TRBV11-2, the J call TRBJ1-2; absent DNA, TCRdb's TRBD1 call cannot be checked. CDR1 is SGHAT and CDR2 is FQNNGV in the germline V gene. CDR3 length: 17 amino acids. This CDR3 reads CASSSRQGQYFNYGYTF.

The chain has TRBV19 and TRBJ1-1; TCRdb outputs TRBD1, but without DNA this stays unchecked. CDR3 size: 14 residues. Germline CDR1 reads LNHDA; CDR2 reads SQIVND (reference sequence). The chain's CDR3 is CASTLPGRTTEAFF. The whole variable domain, remainder taken from reference TRBV19 and TRBJ1-1, is DGGITQSPKYLFRKEGQNVTLSCEQNLNHDAMYWYRQDPGQGLRLIYYSQIVNDFQKGDIAEGYSVSREKKESFPLTVTSAQKNPTAFYLCASTLPGRTTEAFFGQGTRLTVV.

The chain carries TRBV9 and TRBJ2-7; TCRdb's assignment of TRBD2 cannot be checked, as there is no DNA. There are 15 residues in the CDR3. The germline gives CDR1 SGDLS, CDR2 YYNGEE. The CDR3 spells CASSEGGRGPYEQYF.

The chain links TRBV6-2 or TRBV6-3 to TRBJ1-5; TCRdb gives TRBD1 as the D gene, but with no DNA this cannot be confirmed. Germline CDR1 MNHEY, CDR2 SVGEGT. The CDR3 length is 17 residues. The CDR3 loop reads CASSYRRGQGNNQPQHF.

CDR3 in amino acids: CASSYSAETQYF. This sequence joins TRBV6-6 and TRBJ2-5. The CDR3 length is 12 residues. Per the germline V gene, CDR1 is MNHNY and CDR2 is SVGAGI (reference sequence).

V is TRBV5-1 and J is TRBJ1-1; as DNA is missing, the TRBD1 call by TCRdb cannot be tested. This CDR3 spans 16 amino acids. From germline, CDR1 is SGHRS and CDR2 YFSETQ. The CDR3 is CASSGTTGLVGTEAFF.

J is TRBJ2-7 and V is TRBV5-1; the D call of TRBD1 rests on TCRdb alone, since no DNA is present to check it. The CDR3 has 15 residues. Looked up from germline, CDR1 is SGHRS and CDR2 is YFSETQ. CDR3 residues: CASSLTTGAAYEQYF.

The genes are TRBV11-2 and TRBJ1-1. Per germline, CDR1 SGHAT and CDR2 FQNNGV. This CDR3 spans 17 amino acids. CDR3 sequence reads: CASSASSRANWVTEAFF. The entire variable domain, with the rest obtained from reference TRBV11-2 and TRBJ1-1, is as follows: EAGVAQSPRYKIIEKRQSVAFWCNPISGHATLYWYQQILGQGPKLLIQFQNNGVVDDSQLPKDRFSAERLKGVDSTLKIQPAKLEDSAVYLCASSASSRANWVTEAFFGQGTRLTVV.

The chain is built from TRBV7-2 and TRBJ2-1. In germline, CDR1 is SGHTA, CDR2 FQGNSA. This CDR3 contains 12 residues. This chain's CDR3 is CASSLAQNEQFF.

This chain uses TRBV5-1 with TRBJ1-1; the D gene TCRdb calls, TRBD1, cannot be checked with no DNA. Per the germline V gene, CDR1 is SGHRS and CDR2 is YFSETQ. This CDR3 has 15 residues. CDR3 sequence reads: CASSPWSGRNTEAFF.

The chain carries TRBV7-2 and TRBJ2-2; the TCRdb call, TRBD1, lacks DNA for checking. This CDR3 is built from 14 residues. Germline CDR1 SGHTA, CDR2 FQGNSA. The CDR3 reads CASSYGQGTGELFF. Filled out from reference TRBV7-2 and TRBJ2-2, the complete variable domain reads GAGVSQSPSNKVTEKGKDVELRCDPISGHTALYWYRQSLGQGLEFLIYFQGNSAPDKSGLPSDRFSAERTGGSVSTLTIQRTQQEDSAVYLCASSYGQGTGELFFGEGSRLTVL.